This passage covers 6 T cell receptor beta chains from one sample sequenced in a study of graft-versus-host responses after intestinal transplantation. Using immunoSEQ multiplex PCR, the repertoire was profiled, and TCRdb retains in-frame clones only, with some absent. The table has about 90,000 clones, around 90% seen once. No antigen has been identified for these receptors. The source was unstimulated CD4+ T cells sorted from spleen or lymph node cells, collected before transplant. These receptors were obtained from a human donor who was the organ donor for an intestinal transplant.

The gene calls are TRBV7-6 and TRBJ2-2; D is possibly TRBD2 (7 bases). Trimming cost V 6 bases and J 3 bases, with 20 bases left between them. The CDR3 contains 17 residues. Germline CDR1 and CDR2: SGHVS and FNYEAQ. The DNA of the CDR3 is TGTGCCAGCAGTCAATCGGGGGCTAGCGGATACACCGGGGAGCTGTTTTTT. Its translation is CASSQSGASGYTGELFF.

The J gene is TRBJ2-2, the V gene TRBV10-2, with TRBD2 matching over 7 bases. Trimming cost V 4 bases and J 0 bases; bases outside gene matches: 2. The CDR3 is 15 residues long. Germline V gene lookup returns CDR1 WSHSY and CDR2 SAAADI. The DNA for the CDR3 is TGCGCCAGCAGTGCGGGGGGTCCGAACACCGGGGAGCTGTTTTTT. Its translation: CASSAGGPNTGELFF.

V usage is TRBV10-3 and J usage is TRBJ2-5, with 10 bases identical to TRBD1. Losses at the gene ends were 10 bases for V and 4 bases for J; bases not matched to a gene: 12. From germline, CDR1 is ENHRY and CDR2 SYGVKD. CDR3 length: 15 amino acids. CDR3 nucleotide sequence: TGTGCCACTTCAACCGGGACAGGGGTCACAGAGACCCAGTACTTC. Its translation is CATSTGTGVTETQYF.

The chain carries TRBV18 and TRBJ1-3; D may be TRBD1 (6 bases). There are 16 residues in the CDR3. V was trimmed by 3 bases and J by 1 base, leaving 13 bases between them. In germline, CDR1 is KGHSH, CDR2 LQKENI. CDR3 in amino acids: CASSPGTRTSGNTIYF. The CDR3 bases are TGTGCCAGCTCACCCGGGACACGGACATCTGGAAACACCATATATTTT.

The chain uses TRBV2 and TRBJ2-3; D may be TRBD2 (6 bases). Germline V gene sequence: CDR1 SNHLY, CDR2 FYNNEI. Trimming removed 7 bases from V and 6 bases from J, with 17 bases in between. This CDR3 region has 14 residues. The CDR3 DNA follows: TGTGCCAGCACGGCTAGCGCAACGGTCGATACGCAGTATTTT. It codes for CASTASATVDTQYF. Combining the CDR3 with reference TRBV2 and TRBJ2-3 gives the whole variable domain EPEVTQTPSHQVTQMGQEVILRCVPISNHLYFYWYRQILGQKVEFLVSFYNNEISEKSEIFDDQFSVERPDGSNFTLKIRSTKLEDSAMYFCASTASATVDTQYFGPGTRLTVL.

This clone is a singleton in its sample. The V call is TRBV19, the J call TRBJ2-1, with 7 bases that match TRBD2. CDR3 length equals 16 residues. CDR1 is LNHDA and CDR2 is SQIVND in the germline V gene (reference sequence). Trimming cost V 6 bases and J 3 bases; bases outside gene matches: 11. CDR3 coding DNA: TGTGCCAGTAGGGTAACGTCGGGGGGATACTACAATGAGCAGTTCTTC. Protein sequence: CASRVTSGGYYNEQFF.